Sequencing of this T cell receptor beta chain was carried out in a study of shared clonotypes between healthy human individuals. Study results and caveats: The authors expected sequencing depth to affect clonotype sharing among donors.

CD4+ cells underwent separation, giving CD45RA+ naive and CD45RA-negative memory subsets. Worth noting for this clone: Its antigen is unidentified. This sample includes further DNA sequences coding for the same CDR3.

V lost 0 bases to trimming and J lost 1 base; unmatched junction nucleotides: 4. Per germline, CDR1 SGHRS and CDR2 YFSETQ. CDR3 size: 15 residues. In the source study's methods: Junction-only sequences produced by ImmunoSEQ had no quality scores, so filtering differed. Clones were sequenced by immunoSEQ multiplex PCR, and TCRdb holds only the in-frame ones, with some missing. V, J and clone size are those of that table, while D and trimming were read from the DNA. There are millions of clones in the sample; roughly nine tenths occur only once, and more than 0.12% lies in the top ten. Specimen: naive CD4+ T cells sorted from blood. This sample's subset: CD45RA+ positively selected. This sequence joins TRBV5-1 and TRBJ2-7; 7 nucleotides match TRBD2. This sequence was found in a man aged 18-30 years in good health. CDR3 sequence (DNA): TGCGCCAGCAGCTTGGGGCGGGGAGGGTCCTACGAGCAGTACTTC. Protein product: CASSLGRGGSYEQYF. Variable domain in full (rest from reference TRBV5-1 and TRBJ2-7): KAGVTQTPRYLIKTRGQQVTLSCSPISGHRSVSWYQQTPGQGLQFLFEYFSETQRNKGNFPGRFSGRQFSNSRSEMNVSTLELGDSALYLCASSLGRGGSYEQYFGPGTRLTVT.